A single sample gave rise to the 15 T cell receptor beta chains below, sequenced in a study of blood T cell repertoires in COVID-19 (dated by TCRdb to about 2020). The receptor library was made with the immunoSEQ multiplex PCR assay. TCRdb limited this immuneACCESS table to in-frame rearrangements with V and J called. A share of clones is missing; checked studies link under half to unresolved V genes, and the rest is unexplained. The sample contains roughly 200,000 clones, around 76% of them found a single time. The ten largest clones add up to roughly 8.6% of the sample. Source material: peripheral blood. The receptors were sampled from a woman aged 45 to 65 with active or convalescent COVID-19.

The CDR3 spells CASSHRLAGSYEQYF. DNA of the CDR3: TGTGCCAGCAGCCACCGACTAGCGGGGAGCTACGAGCAGTACTTC. J is TRBJ2-7 and V is TRBV28; 11 bases match TRBD2. CDR3 length: 15 residues. Germline CDR1 MDHEN, CDR2 SYDVKM. The ends lost 6 bases at V and 3 bases at J; junction bases unmatched: 7.

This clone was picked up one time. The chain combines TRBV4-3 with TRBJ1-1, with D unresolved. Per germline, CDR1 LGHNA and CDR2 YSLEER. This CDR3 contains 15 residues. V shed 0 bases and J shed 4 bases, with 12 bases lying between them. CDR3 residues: CASSQDWVEVTEAFF. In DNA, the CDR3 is TGCGCCAGCAGCCAAGATTGGGTAGAGGTCACTGAAGCTTTCTTT.

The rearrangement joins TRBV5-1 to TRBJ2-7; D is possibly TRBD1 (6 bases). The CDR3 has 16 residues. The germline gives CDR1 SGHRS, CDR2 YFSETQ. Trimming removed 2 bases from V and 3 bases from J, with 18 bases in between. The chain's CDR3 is CASSFLLDRTLYEQYF. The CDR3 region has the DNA TGCGCCAGCAGCTTCCTCCTCGACAGGACTCTCTACGAGCAGTACTTC.

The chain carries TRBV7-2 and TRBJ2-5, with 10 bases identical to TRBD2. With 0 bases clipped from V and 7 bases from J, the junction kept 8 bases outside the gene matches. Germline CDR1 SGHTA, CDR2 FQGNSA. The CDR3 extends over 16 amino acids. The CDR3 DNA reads TGTGCCAGCAGCTTAGCGCTAGCGGGGGCGCTCGGGACCCAGTACTTC. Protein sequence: CASSLALAGALGTQYF.

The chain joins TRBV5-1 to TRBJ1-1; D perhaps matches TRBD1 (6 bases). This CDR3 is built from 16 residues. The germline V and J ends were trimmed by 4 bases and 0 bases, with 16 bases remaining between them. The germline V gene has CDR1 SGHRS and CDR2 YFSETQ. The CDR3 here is CASSPAKTGMNTEAFF. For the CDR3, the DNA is TGCGCCAGCAGCCCAGCAAAGACAGGTATGAACACTGAAGCTTTCTTT.

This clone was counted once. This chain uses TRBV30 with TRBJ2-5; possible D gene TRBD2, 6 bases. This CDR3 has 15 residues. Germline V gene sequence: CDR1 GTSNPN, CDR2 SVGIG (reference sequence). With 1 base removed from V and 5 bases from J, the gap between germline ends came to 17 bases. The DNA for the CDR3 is TGTGCCTGGAGTGGGGCCTTGGCGGGGATGGAGACCCAGTACTTC. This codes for CAWSGALAGMETQYF. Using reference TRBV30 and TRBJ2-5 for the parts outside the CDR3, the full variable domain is SQTIHQWPATLVQPVGSPLSLECTVEGTSNPNLYWYRQAAGRGLQLLFYSVGIGQISSEVPQNLSASRPQDRQFILSSKKLLLSDSGFYLCAWSGALAGMETQYFGPGTRLLVL.

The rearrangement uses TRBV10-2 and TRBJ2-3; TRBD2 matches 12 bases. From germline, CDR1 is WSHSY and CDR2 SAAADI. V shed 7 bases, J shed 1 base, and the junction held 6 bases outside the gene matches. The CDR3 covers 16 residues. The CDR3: CASTSTSGSGTDTQYF. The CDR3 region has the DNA TGCGCCAGCACCTCGACTAGCGGGAGTGGCACAGATACGCAGTATTTT.

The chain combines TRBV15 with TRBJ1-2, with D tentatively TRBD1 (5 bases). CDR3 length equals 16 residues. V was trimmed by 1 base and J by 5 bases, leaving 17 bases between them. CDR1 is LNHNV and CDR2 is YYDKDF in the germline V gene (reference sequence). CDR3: CATSRGITGREYGYTF. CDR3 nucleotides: TGTGCCACCAGCAGAGGCATAACAGGAAGGGAATATGGCTACACCTTC.

The CDR3 is CASSSQGRETQYF. The DNA for the CDR3 is TGTGCCAGCAGCTCACAGGGGAGGGAGACCCAGTACTTC. This chain joins TRBV5-5 and TRBJ2-5; possible D gene TRBD1, 7 bases. This CDR3 is built from 13 residues. Trimming took 3 bases from V and 5 from J, leaving 11 bases between them. Germline values: CDR1 SGHKS, CDR2 YYEKEE (reference sequence). The whole variable domain, remainder taken from reference TRBV5-5 and TRBJ2-5, is DAGVTQSPTHLIKTRGQQVTLRCSPISGHKSVSWYQQVLGQGPQFIFQYYEKEERGRGNFPDRFSARQFPNYSSELNVNALLLGDSALYLCASSSQGRETQYFGPGTRLLVL.

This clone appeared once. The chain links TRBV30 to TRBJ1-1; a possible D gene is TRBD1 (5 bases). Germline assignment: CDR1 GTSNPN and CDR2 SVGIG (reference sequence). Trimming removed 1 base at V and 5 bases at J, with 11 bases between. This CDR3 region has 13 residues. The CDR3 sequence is CAWSGGGWTEAFF. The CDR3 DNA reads TGTGCCTGGAGTGGGGGGGGTTGGACTGAAGCTTTCTTT.

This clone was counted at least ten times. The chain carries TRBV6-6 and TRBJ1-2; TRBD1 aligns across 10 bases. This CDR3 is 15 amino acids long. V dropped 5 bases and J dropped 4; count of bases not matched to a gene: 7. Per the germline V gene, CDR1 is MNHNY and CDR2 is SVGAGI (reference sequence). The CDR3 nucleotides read TGTGCCAGCAGTCCCCGACAGGGGGCGGGCTATGGCTACACCTTC. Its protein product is CASSPRQGAGYGYTF.

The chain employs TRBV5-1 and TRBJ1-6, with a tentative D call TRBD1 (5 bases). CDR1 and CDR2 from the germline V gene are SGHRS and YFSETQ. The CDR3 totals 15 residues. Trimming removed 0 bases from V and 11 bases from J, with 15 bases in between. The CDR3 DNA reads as TGCGCCAGCAGCTTGGAGCCAGGGCGAGTAGCACCCCTCCACTTT. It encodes CASSLEPGRVAPLHF.

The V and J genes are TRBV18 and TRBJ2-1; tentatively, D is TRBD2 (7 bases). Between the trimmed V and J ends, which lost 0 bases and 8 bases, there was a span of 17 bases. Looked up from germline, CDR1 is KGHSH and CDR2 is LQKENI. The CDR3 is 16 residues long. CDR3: CASSPPGGLSYDEQFF. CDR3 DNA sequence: TGTGCCAGCTCACCACCGGGGGGGCTTAGTTACGATGAGCAGTTCTTC. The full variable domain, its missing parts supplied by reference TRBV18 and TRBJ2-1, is NAGVMQNPRHLVRRRGQEARLRCSPMKGHSHVYWYRQLPEEGLKFMVYLQKENIIDESGMPKERFSAEFPKEGPSILRIQQVVRGDSAAYFCASSPPGGLSYDEQFFGPGTRLTVL.

The CDR3 region is CASSEPPGQGGETQYF. The DNA for the CDR3 is TGTGCCAGCAGTGAACCCCCGGGACAGGGAGGAGAGACCCAGTACTTC. The gene calls are TRBV25-1 and TRBJ2-5, with 9 bases fitting TRBD1. The length of the CDR3 is 16 residues. The trim removed 2 bases at V and 4 bases at J, leaving 8 bases unmatched. Germline V gene sequence: CDR1 MGHDK, CDR2 SYGVNS. Drawing the rest from reference TRBV25-1 and TRBJ2-5, the complete variable domain is EADIYQTPRYLVIGTGKKITLECSQTMGHDKMYWYQQDPGMELHLIHYSYGVNSTEKGDLSSESTVSRIRTEHFPLTLESARPSHTSQYLCASSEPPGQGGETQYFGPGTRLLVL.

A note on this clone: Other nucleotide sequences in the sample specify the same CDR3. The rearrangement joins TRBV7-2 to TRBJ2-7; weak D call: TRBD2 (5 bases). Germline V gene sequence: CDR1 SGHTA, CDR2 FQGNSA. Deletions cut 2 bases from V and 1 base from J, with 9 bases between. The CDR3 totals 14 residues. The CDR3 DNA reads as TGTGCCAGCAGCTTAAGCGGCAGTTCCTACGAGCAGTACTTC. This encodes CASSLSGSSYEQYF.